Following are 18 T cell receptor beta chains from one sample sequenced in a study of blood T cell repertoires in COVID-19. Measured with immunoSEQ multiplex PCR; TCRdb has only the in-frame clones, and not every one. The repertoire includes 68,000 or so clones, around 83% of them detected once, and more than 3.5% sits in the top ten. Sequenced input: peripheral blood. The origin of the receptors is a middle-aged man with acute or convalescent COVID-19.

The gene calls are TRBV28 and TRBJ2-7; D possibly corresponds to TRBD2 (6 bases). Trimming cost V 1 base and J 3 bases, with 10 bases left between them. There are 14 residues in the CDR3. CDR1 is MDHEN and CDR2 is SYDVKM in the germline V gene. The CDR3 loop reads CASSLSTSNYEQYF. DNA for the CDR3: TGTGCCAGCAGTTTATCGACTAGTAACTACGAGCAGTACTTC.

CDR3 protein: CASSRTESGSNQPQHF. The CDR3 DNA is TGTGCCAGCAGCCGAACCGAGAGCGGTAGCAATCAGCCCCAGCATTTT. This chain joins TRBV4-2 and TRBJ1-5; D remains ambiguous. The CDR3 runs 16 residues. CDR1 LGHNA and CDR2 YNFKEQ come from the germline V gene. V gave up 4 bases and J gave up 0 bases, with 13 bases separating them.

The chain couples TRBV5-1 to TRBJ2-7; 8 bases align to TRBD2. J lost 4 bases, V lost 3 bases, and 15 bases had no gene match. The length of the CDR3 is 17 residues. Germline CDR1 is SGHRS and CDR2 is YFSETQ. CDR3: CASSSGGGAVRLYEQYF. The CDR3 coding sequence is TGCGCCAGCAGCTCCGGGGGGGGCGCCGTAAGGTTGTACGAGCAGTACTTC.

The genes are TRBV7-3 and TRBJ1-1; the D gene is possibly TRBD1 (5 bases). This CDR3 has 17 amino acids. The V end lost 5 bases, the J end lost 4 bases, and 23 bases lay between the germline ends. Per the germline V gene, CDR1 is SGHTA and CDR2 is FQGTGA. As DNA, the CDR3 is TGTGCCAGCAGCGCTTATGGGCCCCGGCAGGGTGGCACTGAAGCTTTCTTT. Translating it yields CASSAYGPRQGGTEAFF.

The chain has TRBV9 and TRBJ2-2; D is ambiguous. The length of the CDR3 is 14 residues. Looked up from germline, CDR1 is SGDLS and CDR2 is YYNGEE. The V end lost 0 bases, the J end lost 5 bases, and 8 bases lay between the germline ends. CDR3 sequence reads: CASSVAALTGELFF. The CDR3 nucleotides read TGTGCCAGCAGCGTAGCCGCGTTAACCGGGGAGCTGTTTTTT.

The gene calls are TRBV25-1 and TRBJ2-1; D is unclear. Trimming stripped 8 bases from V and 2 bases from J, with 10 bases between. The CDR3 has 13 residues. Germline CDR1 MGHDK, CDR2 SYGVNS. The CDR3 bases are TGTGCCAGCTCCGGGTCCACCTACAATGAGCAGTTCTTC. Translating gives CASSGSTYNEQFF.

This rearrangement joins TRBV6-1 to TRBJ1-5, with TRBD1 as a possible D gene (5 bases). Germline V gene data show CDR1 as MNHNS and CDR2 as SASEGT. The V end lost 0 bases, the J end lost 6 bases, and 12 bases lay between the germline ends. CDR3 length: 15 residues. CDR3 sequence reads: CASSEAAGVFQPQHF. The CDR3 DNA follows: TGTGCCAGCAGTGAAGCCGCGGGGGTTTTTCAGCCCCAGCATTTT.

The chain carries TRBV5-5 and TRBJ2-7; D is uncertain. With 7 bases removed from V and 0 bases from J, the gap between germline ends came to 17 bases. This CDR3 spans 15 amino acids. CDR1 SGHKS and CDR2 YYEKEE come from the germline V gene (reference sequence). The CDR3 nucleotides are TGTGCCAGCTACCTACAGCAGACCTACTCCTACGAGCAGTACTTC. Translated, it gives CASYLQQTYSYEQYF. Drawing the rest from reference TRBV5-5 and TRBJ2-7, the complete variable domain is DAGVTQSPTHLIKTRGQQVTLRCSPISGHKSVSWYQQVLGQGPQFIFQYYEKEERGRGNFPDRFSARQFPNYSSELNVNALLLGDSALYLCASYLQQTYSYEQYFGPGTRLTVT.

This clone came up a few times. The chain's CDR3 is CASRRTASSSYNSPLHF. In nucleotides, the CDR3 is TGTGCCAGCAGAAGGACAGCGAGCAGCTCCTATAATTCACCCCTCCACTTT. The rearrangement joins TRBV28 to TRBJ1-6; a possible D gene is TRBD1 (6 bases). CDR1 is MDHEN and CDR2 is SYDVKM in the germline V gene. V was clipped by 6 bases and J by 0 bases, with 15 bases between them. The CDR3 loop spans 17 amino acids.

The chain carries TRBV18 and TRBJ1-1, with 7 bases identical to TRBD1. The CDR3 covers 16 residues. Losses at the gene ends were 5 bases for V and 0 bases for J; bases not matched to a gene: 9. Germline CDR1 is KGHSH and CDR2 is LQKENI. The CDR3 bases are TGTGCCAGCTCAGCAGGACCGGACAGGTTGAACACTGAAGCTTTCTTT. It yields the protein CASSAGPDRLNTEAFF. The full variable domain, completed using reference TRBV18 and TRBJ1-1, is NAGVMQNPRHLVRRRGQEARLRCSPMKGHSHVYWYRQLPEEGLKFMVYLQKENIIDESGMPKERFSAEFPKEGPSILRIQQVVRGDSAAYFCASSAGPDRLNTEAFFGQGTRLTVV.

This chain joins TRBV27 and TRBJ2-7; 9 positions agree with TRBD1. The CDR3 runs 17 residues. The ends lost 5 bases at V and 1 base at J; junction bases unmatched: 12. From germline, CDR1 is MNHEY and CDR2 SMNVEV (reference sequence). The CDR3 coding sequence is TGTGCCAGCAGTCCGCCTCCCGGGACAGGGTTTTCCTACGAGCAGTACTTC. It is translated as CASSPPPGTGFSYEQYF.

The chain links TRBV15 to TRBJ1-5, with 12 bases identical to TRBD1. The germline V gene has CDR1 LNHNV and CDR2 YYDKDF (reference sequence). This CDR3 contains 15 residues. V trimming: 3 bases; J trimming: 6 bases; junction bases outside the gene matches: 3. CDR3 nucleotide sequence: TGTGCCACCAGCAGGGGACAGGGGGCATTTCAGCCCCAGCATTTT. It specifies CATSRGQGAFQPQHF. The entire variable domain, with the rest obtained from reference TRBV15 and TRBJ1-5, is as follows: DAMVIQNPRYQVTQFGKPVTLSCSQTLNHNVMYWYQQKSSQAPKLLFHYYDKDFNNEADTPDNFQSRRPNTSFCFLDIRSPGLGDTAMYLCATSRGQGAFQPQHFGDGTRLSIL.

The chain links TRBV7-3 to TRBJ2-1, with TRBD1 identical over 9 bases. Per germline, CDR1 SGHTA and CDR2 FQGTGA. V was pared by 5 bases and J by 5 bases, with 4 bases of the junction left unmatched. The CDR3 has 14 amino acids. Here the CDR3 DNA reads TGTGCCAGCAGCGTGGGACAGGGAAACAATGAGCAGTTCTTC. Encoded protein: CASSVGQGNNEQFF.

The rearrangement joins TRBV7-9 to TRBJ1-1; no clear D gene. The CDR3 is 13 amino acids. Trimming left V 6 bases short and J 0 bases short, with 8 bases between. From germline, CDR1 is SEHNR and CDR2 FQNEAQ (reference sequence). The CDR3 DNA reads TGTGCCAGCAGTTCTTTTTTGAACACTGAAGCTTTCTTT. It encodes CASSSFLNTEAFF.

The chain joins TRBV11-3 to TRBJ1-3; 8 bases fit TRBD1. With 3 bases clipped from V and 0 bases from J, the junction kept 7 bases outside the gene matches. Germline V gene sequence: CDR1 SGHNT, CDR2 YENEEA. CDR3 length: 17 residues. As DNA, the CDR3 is TGTGCCAGCAGCTTTGACAGGGGCCCCGGCTCTGGAAACACCATATATTTT. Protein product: CASSFDRGPGSGNTIYF. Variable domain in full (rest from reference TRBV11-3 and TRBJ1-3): EAGVVQSPRYKIIEKKQPVAFWCNPISGHNTLYWYLQNLGQGPELLIRYENEEAVDDSQLPKDRFSAERLKGVDSTLKIQPAELGDSAVYLCASSFDRGPGSGNTIYFGEGSWLTVV.

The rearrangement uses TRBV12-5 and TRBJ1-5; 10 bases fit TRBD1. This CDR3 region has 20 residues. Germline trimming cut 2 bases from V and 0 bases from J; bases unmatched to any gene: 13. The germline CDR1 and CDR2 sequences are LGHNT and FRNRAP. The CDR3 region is CASGLITGTGAPYSNQPQHF. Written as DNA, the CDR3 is TGTGCTAGTGGTTTGATAACCGGGACAGGGGCGCCTTATAGCAATCAGCCCCAGCATTTT.

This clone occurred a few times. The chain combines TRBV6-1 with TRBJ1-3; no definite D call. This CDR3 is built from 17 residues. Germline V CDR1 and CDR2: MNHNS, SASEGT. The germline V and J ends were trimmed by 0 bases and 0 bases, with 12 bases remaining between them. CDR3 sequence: CASSEAHGGSSGNTIYF. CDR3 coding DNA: TGTGCCAGCAGTGAAGCCCACGGAGGGAGCTCTGGAAACACCATATATTTT.

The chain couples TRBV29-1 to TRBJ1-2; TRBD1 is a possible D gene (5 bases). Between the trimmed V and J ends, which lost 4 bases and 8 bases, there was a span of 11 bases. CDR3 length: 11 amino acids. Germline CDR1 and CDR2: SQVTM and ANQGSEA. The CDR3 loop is CSVVLGRGYTF. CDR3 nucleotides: TGCAGCGTTGTATTGGGGCGCGGCTACACCTTC.